This T cell receptor (beta chain) was retrieved from a study of cytotoxic CD8 clonotypes in ibrutinib-treated CLL. Background on the study: Responses: around 25 partial, 2 complete; after median around 70 months, 14 stayed remitted, some 12 progressed. Study-level results: Clonality was higher at baseline than in age-matched healthy donors and tracked circulating CD8+ T-cell counts.

Genomic DNA in a quantity of about 2 micrograms was derived from cryopreserved PBMCs for TCR beta libraries. Of note for this clone: The antigen remains undetermined.

The targeted sequencing depth was 1 in 200,000 to 1 in 1 million T cells. Profiled with immunoSEQ multiplex PCR; TCRdb holds only in-frame clones, not every one. The table has 200,000 to 250,000 clones, 60% to 75% seen once. The receptor's source is a human donor with chronic lymphocytic leukemia. The starting material was PBMCs, obtained after 24 months of ibrutinib treatment.

The CDR3 bases are TGCGCCAGCAGCCAAGTTGCGGGGGACACTGAAGCTTTCTTT. Protein sequence: CASSQVAGDTEAFF. The chain carries TRBV4-1 and TRBJ1-1, with D possibly being TRBD1 (5 bases). Germline values: CDR1 MGHRA, CDR2 YSYEKL. The CDR3 contains 14 residues. Trimming stripped 1 base from V and 3 bases from J, with 9 bases between.